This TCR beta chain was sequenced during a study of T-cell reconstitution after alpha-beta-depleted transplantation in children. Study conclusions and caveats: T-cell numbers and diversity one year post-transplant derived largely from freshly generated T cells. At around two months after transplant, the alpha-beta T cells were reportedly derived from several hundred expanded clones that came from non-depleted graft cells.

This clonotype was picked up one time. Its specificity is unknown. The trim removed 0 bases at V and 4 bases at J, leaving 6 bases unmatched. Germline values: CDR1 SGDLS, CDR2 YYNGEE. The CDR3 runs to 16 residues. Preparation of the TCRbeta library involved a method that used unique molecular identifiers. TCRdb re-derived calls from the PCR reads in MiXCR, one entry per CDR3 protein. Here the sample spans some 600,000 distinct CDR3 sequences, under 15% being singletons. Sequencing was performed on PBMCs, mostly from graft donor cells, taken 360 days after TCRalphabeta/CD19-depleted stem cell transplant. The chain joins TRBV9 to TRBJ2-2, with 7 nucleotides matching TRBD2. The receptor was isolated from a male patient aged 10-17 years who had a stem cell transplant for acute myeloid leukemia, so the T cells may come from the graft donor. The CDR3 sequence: CASSVEWLAVTGELFF. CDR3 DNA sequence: TGTGCCAGCAGCGTAGAATGGCTAGCGGTCACCGGGGAGCTGTTTTTT.